This record concerns one T cell receptor beta chain sequence. Generated by immunoSEQ multiplex PCR, the TCRdb table keeps only in-frame clones and is missing some. The top ten clones hold 1.6% of a sample with about 170,000 clones, less than 90% of them seen once. The data belong to a study of T cell responses to AZD1222 COVID-19 vaccine. In germline, CDR1 is WNHNN, CDR2 SYGVQD (reference sequence). V was pared by 2 bases and J by 1 base, with 8 bases between. The CDR3 covers 15 residues. This clonotype was obtained from an adult in good health. The chain has TRBV10-1 and TRBJ2-2; D is uncertain. The source was peripheral blood, collected on day 0 of AZD1222 vaccination. CDR3 sequence reads: CASSEGRMNTGELFF. The CDR3 DNA is TGCGCCAGCAGTGAGGGTAGGATGAACACCGGGGAGCTGTTTTTT.